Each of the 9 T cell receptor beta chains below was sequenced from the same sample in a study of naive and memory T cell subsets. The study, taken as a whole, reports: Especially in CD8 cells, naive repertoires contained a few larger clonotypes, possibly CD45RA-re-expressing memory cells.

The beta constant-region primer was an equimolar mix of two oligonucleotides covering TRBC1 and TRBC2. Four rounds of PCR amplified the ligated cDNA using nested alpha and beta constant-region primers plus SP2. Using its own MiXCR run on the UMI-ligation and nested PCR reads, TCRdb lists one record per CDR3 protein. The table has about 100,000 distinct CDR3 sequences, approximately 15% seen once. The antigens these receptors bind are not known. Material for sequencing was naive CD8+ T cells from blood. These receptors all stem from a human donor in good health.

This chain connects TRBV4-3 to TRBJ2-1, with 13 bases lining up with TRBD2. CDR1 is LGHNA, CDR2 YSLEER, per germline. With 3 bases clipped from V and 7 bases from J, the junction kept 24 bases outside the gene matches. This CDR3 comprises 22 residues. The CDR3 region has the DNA TGCGCCAGCAGCCAGGAAAGATTAGGGACTAGCGGGGACCCAATTGGGACAAATGAGCAGTTCTTC. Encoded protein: CASSQERLGTSGDPIGTNEQFF.

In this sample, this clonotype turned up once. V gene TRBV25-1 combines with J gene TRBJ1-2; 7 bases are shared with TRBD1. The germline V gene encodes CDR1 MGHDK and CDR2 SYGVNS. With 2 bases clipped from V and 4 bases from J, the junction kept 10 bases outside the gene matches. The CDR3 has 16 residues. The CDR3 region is CASSERGQTAVYGYTF. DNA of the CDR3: TGTGCCAGCAGTGAACGGGGACAGACGGCTGTCTATGGCTACACCTTC.

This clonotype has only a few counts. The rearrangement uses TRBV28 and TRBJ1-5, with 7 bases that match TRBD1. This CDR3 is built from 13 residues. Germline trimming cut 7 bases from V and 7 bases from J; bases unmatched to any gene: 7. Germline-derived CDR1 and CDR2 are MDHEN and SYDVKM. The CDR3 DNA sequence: TGTGCCAGCAAGGGGGCGCAGGACCAGCCCCAGCATTTT. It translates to CASKGAQDQPQHF.

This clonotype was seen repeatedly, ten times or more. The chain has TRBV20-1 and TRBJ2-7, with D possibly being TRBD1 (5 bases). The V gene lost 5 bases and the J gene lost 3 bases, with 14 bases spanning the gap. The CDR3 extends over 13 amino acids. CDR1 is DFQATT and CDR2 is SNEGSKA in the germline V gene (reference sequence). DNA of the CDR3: TGCAGTGCTGAAGACAGCTACCGCTACGAGCAGTACTTC. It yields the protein CSAEDSYRYEQYF.

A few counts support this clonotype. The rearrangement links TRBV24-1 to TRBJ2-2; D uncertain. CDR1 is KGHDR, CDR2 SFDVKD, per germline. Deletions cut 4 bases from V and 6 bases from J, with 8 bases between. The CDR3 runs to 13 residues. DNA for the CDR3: TGTGCCACCAGTGAGTTAGACGCCGGGGAGCTGTTTTTT. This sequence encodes CATSELDAGELFF.

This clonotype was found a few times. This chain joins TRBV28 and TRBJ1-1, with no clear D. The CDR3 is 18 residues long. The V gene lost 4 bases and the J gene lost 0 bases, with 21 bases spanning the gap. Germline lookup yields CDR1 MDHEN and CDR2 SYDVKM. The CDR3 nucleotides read TGTGCCAGCAGTTACACTCCTGGGGTCGGGCGAGTGAACACTGAAGCTTTCTTT. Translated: CASSYTPGVGRVNTEAFF. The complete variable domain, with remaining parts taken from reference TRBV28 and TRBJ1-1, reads DVKVTQSSRYLVKRTGEKVFLECVQDMDHENMFWYRQDPGLGLRLIYFSYDVKMKEKGDIPEGYSVSREKKERFSLILESASTNQTSMYLCASSYTPGVGRVNTEAFFGQGTRLTVV.

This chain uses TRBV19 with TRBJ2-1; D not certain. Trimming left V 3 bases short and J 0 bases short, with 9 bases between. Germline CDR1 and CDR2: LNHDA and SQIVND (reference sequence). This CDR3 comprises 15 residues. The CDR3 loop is CASSILDNSYNEQFF. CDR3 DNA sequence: TGTGCCAGTAGTATTTTAGATAACTCCTACAATGAGCAGTTCTTC. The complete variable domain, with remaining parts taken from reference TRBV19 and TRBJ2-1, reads DGGITQSPKYLFRKEGQNVTLSCEQNLNHDAMYWYRQDPGQGLRLIYYSQIVNDFQKGDIAEGYSVSREKKESFPLTVTSAQKNPTAFYLCASSILDNSYNEQFFGPGTRLTVL.

The CDR3 loop reads CASSSSGGPEQYF. CDR3 sequence (DNA): TGTGCCAGCAGTTCGTCGGGGGGCCCCGAGCAGTACTTC. V is TRBV5-4 and J is TRBJ2-7, with D maybe TRBD2 (7 bases). This CDR3 region has 13 residues. Germline V CDR1 and CDR2: SGHNT, YYREEE (reference sequence). The V gene lost 5 bases and the J gene lost 6 bases, with 15 bases spanning the gap.

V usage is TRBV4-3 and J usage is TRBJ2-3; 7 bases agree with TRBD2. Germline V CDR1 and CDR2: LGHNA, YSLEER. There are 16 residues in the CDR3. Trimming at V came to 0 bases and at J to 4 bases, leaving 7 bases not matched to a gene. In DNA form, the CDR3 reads TGCGCCAGCAGCCAAGACCGCGGGAGTGTAGCAGATACGCAGTATTTT. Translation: CASSQDRGSVADTQYF.